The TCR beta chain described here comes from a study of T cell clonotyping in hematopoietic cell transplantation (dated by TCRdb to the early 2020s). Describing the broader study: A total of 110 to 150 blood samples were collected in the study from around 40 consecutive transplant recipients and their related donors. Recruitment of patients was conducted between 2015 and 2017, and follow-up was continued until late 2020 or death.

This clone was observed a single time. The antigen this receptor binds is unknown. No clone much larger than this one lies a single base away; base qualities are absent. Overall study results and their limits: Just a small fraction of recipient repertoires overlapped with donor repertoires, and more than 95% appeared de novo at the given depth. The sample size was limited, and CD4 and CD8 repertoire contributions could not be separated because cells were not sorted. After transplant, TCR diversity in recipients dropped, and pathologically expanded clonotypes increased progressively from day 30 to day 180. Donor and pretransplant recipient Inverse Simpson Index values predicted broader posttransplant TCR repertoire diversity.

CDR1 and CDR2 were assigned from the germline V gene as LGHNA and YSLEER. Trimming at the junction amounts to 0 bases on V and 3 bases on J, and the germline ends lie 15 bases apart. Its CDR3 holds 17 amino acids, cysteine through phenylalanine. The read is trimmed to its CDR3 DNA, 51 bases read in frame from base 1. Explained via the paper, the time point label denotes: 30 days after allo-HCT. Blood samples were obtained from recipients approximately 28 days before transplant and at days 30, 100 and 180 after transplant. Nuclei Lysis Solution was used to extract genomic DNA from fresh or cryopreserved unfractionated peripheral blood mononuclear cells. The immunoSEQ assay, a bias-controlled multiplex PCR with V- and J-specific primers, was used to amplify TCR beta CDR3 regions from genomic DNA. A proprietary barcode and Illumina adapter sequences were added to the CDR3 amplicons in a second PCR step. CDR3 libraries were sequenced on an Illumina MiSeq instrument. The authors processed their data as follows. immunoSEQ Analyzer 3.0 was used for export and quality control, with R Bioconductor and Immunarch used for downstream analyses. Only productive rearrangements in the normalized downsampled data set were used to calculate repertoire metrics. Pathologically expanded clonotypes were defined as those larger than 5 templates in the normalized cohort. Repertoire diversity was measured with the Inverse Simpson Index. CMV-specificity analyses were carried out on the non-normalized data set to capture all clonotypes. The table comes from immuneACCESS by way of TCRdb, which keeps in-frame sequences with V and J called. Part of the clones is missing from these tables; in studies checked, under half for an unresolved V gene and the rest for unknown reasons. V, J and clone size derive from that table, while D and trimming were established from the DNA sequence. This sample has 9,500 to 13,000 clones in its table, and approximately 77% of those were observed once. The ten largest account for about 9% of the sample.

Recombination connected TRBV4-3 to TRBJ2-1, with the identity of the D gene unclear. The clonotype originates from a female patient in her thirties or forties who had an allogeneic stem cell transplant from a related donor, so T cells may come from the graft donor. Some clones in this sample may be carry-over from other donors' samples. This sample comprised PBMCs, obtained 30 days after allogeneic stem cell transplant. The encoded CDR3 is CASSQDLPATLYNEQFF. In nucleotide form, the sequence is TGCGCCAGCAGCCAAGATCTCCCGGCAACCCTCTACAATGAGCAGTTCTTC.